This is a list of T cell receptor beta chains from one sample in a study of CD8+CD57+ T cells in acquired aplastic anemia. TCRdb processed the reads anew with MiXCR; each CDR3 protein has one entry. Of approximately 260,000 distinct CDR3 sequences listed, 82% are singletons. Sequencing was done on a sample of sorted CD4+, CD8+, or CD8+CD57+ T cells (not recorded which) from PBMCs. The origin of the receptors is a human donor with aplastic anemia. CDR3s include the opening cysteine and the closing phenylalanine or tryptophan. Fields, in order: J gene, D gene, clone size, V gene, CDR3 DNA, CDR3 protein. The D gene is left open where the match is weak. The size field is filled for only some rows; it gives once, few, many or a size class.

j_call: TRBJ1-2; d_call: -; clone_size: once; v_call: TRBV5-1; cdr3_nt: TGCGCCAGCAGCTTGACACAGGGCGCCGACTATGGCTACACCTTC; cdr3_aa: CASSLTQGADYGYTF
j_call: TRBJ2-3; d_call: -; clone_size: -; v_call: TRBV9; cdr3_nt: TGTGCCAGCAGCGTAGAGGGGGACCCGAATGATGGCTATTTT; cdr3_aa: CASSVEGDPNDGYF
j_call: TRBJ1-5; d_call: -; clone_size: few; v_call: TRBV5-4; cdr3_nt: TGTGCCAGCAGCGTTACTTACAGCAATCAGCCCCAGCATTTT; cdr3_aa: CASSVTYSNQPQHF
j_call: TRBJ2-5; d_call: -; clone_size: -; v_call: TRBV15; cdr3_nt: TGTGCCACCAGCGGAGGCACCAGCCAAGAGACCCAGTACTTC; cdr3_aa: CATSGGTSQETQYF
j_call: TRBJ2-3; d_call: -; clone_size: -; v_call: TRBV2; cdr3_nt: TGTGCCAGCGGGGCCCGGGGCGCAGGTGCGCAGTATTTT; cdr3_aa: CASGARGAGAQYF
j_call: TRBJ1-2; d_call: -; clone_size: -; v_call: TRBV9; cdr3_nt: TGTGCCAGCAGCGGACCGGGTCTGGAAGGAAACACCTTC; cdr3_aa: CASSGPGLEGNTF
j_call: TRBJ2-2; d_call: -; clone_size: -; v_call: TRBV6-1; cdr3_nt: TGTGCCAGCAGTGTGGACTGGAACACCGGGGAGCTGTTTTTT; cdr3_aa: CASSVDWNTGELFF
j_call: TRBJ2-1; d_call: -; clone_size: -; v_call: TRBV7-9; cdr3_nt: TGTGCCAGCAGCTTTCATAGAAGGGGGGGGAACGAGTACTTC; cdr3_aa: CASSFHRRGGNEYF
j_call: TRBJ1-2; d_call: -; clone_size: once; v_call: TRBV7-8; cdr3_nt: TGTGCCAGCAGCTCACGGGCCAGGGAGCTGGACTTCGGCTACACCTTC; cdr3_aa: CASSSRARELDFGYTF
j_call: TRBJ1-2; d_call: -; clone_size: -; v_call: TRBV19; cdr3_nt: TGTGCCAGTAGTGGAGAGGGGATCCGTGGCTACACCTTC; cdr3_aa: CASSGEGIRGYTF
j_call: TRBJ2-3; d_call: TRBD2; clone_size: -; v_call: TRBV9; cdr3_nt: TGTGCCAGCGGAGTAGCGGGGAACACCCATACGCAGTATTTT; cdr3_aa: CASGVAGNTHTQYF
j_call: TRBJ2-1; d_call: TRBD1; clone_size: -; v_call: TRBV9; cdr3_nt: TGTGCCAGCAGCGTATATGGGACAGGGGGGTCCGAGCAGCAGTTCTTC; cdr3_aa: CASSVYGTGGSEQQFF
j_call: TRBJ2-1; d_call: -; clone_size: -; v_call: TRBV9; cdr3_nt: TGTGCCAGCAGCACAGGGGGGGACAGCCGCAAGCAGCTCTTC; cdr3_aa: CASSTGGDSRKQLF
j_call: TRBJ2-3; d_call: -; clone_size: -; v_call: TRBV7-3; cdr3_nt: TGTGCCAGCAGCTTGACGGAAGGTCGCGGAACGCAGTATTATTTT; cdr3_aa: CASSLTEGRGTQYYF
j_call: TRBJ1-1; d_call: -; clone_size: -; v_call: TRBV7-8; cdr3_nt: -; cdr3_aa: CASSVAGGNDEHFF
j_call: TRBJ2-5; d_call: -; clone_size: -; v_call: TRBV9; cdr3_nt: TGTGCCAGCAGCCCGCGGGGGGCAGGGGGCTCGGAGACCCAGTACTTC; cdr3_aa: CASSPRGAGGSETQYF
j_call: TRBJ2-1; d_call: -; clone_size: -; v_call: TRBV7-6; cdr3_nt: TGTGCCATCAGCGGACGAACGTCGCGGGGGCGATCGACTGAGCAGTTCTTC; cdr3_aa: CAISGRTSRGRSTEQFF
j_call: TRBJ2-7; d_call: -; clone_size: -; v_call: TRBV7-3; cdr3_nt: TGTGCCACCAGCGGCCGGGCCCTAGCCTACGGGGAGTACTTC; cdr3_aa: CATSGRALAYGEYF
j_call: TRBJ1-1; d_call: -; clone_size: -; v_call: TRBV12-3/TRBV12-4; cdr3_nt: TGTGCCAGCAGTGGTGGTGAAGCTTTCTTT; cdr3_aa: CASSGGEAFF
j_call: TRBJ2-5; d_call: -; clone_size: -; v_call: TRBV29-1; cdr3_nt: TGCAGCGTTGAGCCCCCAATGTACCAAGAGACCCAGTACTTC; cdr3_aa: CSVEPPMYQETQYF
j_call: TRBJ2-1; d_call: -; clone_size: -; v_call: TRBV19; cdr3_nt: TGTGCCAGTAGTATAGCTAGGGGCGCCGACTATGAGCAGTTCTTC; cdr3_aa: CASSIARGADYEQFF
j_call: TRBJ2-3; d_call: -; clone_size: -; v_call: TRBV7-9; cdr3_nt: TGTGCCAACGAGGAAGGGGCGAACCAAGCGCACTATTTC; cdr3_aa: CANEEGANQAHYF
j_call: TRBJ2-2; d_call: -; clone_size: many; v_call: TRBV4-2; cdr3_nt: TGTGCCAGCAGCCCGATGCCCGAGGAGCTGTTTTTT; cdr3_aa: CASSPMPEELFF
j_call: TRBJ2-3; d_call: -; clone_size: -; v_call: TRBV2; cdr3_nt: TGTGCCAGCGTAAAGGGTGCGGAGTGGACTGAAGCTTTC; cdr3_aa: CASVKGAEWTEAF
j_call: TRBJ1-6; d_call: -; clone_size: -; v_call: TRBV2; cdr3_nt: TGTGCCAGCAGGGCAGGGAATTGGGAAAATTCACCCCTCCACTTT; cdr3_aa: CASRAGNWENSPLHF
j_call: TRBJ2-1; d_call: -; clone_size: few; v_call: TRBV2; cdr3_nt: TGTGCCAGCAGGATCGACACCCGTAGAGACAATGAGCAGTTCTTC; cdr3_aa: CASRIDTRRDNEQFF
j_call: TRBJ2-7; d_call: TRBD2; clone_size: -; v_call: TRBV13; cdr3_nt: TGCGCCAGCAGCCAGGAAGGACTAGCGACCTACGAGCAGTACTTC; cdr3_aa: CASSQEGLATYEQYF
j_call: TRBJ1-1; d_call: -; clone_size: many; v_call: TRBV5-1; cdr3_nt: TGCGCCAGCAGCCCCGGGACACCTACTGAAGCTTTCTTT; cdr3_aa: CASSPGTPTEAFF